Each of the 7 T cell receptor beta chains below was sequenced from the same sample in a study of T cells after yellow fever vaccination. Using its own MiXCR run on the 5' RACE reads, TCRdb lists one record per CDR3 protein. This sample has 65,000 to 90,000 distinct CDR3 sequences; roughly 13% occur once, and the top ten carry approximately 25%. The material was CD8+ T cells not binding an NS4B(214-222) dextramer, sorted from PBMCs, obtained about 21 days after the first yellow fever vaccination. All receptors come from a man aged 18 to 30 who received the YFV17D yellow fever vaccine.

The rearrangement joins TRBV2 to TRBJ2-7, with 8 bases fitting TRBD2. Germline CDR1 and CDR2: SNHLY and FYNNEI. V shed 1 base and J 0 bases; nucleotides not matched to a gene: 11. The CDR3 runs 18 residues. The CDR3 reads CASSEGLSGAYFSYEQYV. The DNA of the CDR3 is TGTGCCAGCAGTGAAGGGCTTAGCGGGGCTTACTTCTCCTACGAGCAGTACGTC.

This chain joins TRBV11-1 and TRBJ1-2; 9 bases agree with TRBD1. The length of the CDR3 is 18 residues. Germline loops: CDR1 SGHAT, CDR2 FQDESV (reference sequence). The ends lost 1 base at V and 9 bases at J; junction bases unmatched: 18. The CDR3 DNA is TGTGCCAGCAGCTTAGGGGCCGGGACAGGGATCCCGAGGTATAGCTACACCTTC. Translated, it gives CASSLGAGTGIPRYSYTF.

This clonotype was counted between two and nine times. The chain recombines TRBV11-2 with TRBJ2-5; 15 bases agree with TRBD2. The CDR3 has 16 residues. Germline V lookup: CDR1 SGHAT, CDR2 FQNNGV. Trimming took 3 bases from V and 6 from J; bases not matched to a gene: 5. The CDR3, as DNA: TGTGCCAGCAGCTTGGGACTAGCGGGGGGATCGAAGACCCAGTACTTC. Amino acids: CASSLGLAGGSKTQYF.

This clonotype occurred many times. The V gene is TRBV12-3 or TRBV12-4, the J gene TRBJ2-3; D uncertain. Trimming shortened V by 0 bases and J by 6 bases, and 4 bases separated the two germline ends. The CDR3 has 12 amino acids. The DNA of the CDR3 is TGTGCCAGCAGTTTAGCAGCGGATACGCAGTATTTT. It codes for CASSLAADTQYF.

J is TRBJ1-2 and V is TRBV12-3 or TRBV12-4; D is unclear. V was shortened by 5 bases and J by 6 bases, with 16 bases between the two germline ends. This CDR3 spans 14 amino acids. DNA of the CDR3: TGTGCCAGCAGTCCCCTCTCTCTCACACATGGCTACACCTTC. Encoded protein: CASSPLSLTHGYTF.

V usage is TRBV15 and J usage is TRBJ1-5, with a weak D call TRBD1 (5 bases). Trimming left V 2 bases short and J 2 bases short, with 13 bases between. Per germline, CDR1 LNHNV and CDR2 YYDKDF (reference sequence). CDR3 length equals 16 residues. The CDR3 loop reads CATSRSGLSGNQPQHF. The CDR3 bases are TGTGCCACCAGCAGATCAGGGCTATCGGGCAATCAGCCCCAGCATTTT.

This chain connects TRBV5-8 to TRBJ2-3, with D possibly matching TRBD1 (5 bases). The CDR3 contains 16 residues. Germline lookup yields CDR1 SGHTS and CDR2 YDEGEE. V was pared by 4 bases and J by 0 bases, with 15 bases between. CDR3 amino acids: CASSRTSAVSTDTQYF. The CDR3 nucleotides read TGTGCCAGCAGCCGGACATCCGCGGTTAGCACAGATACGCAGTATTTT. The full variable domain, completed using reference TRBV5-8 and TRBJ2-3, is EAGVTQSPTHLIKTRGQQATLRCSPISGHTSVYWYQQALGLGLQFLLWYDEGEERNRGNFPPRFSGRQFPNYSSELNVNALELEDSALYLCASSRTSAVSTDTQYFGPGTRLTVL.